This T cell receptor beta chain came from a study of CD8+ T cells in alopecia areata. In the case of this clone: The target antigen is unknown.

The trim removed 1 base at V and 4 bases at J, leaving 6 bases unmatched. The germline CDR1 and CDR2 sequences are LNHNV and YYDKDF (reference sequence). The CDR3 covers 17 residues. This sample's treatment: oral pan-JAK inhibitor, 5-10 mg twice daily. Samples from alopecia areata patients were lesional scalp punch biopsies and peripheral blood. cDNA reverse transcribed from extracted RNA served as the sequencing template. Sequenced by immunoSEQ multiplex PCR; TCRdb stores in-frame clones only, minus some. The sample lists 200,000 or so clones; roughly two fifths were seen once. Study conclusions and caveats: Affected lesional scalp, above all in alopecia totalis/universalis, was more clonal than normal scalp. It was less clear whether patients shared TCRs than it was in mice, possibly because of HLA.

This TCR derives from a human donor with alopecia areata. The source was CD4+ T cells sorted from blood, collected at approximately week 36, from a patient treated with tofacitinib. The chain joins TRBV15 to TRBJ2-1, with 11 bases matching TRBD2. Here the CDR3 DNA reads TGTGCCACCAGCAGAGGTGGGCTAGCGGGAGGTTACAATGAGCAGTTCTTC. It translates to CATSRGGLAGGYNEQFF.